The 10 T cell receptor beta chains given below trace back to one sample, sequenced in a study of blood T cell repertoires in COVID-19. Profiled with immunoSEQ multiplex PCR; TCRdb holds only in-frame clones, not every one. Found here are roughly 280,000 clones, around 80% of them singletons; the top ten hold around 4%. The material sequenced was peripheral blood. All receptors come from a man aged 55 to 70 with acute or convalescent COVID-19.

The chain carries TRBV3-1 (or the pseudogene TRBV3-2) and TRBJ2-1; 8 bases are shared with TRBD2. This CDR3 contains 15 residues. The trim removed 4 bases at V and 5 bases at J, leaving 7 bases unmatched. The V gene's germline CDR1 is LGHDT and CDR2 YNNKEL (reference sequence). The CDR3 DNA is TGTGCCAGCAGCCTTCGGGGGGGCCACAACAATGAGCAGTTCTTC. Protein: CASSLRGGHNNEQFF.

This rearrangement joins TRBV6-1 to TRBJ1-4; 8 positions agree with TRBD1. Germline values: CDR1 MNHNS, CDR2 SASEGT. The CDR3 contains 16 residues. V lost 0 bases, J lost 7 bases, and 7 bases stayed unmatched. The CDR3, as DNA: TGTGCCAGCAGTGAAGCGCACCGACAGGGGAGTGAAAAACTGTTTTTT. It yields the protein CASSEAHRQGSEKLFF.

This clone was seen more than once but under ten times. The CDR3 sequence: CASSHRGLAGGYNEQFF. For the CDR3, the DNA is TGTGCCAGCAGTCACCGCGGGCTAGCGGGGGGGTACAATGAGCAGTTCTTC. The V call is TRBV3-1 (or the pseudogene TRBV3-2), the J call TRBJ2-1; the match to TRBD2 covers 12 bases. The CDR3 contains 17 residues. V was clipped by 6 bases and J by 4 bases; unmatched bases: 10. Germline assignment: CDR1 LGHDT and CDR2 YNNKEL (reference sequence).

The chain couples TRBV7-2 to TRBJ1-1; TRBD1 is a possible D gene (6 bases). This CDR3 has 15 residues. V was shortened by 6 bases and J by 1 base, with 15 bases between the two germline ends. The V gene's germline CDR1 is SGHTA and CDR2 FQGNSA. The CDR3 loop reads CASRKYGGANTEAFF. The DNA of the CDR3 is TGTGCCAGCAGGAAGTACGGGGGGGCGAACACTGAAGCTTTCTTT.

The genes are TRBV5-1 and TRBJ2-5, with TRBD1 matching over 9 bases. Germline CDR1 SGHRS, CDR2 YFSETQ. The CDR3 has 15 residues. J gave up 2 bases and V 2 bases, and 4 bases lay outside the gene matches. The CDR3 nucleotides read TGCGCCAGCAGCTTTCAGGACAGGGGACAAGAGACCCAGTACTTC. Translating gives CASSFQDRGQETQYF.

V usage is TRBV5-1 and J usage is TRBJ2-7, with a weak D call TRBD1 (6 bases). Deletions cut 2 bases from V and 6 bases from J, with 9 bases between. The CDR3 is made up of 12 amino acids. Germline loops: CDR1 SGHRS, CDR2 YFSETQ. CDR3 amino acids: CASSFQGLEQYF. DNA for the CDR3: TGCGCCAGCAGCTTTCAGGGGCTCGAGCAGTACTTC.

The chain combines TRBV3-1 (or the pseudogene TRBV3-2) with TRBJ2-6, with 10 bases identical to TRBD1. The length of the CDR3 is 19 residues. From germline, CDR1 is LGHDT and CDR2 YNNKEL (reference sequence). Losses at the gene ends were 4 bases for V and 0 bases for J; bases not matched to a gene: 9. The CDR3, as DNA: TGTGCCAGCAGCCGACAGGGGGCGTGGGGTATCTCTGGGGCCAACGTCCTGACTTTC. As protein: CASSRQGAWGISGANVLTF.

This clone has only one observation. The CDR3 region is CASSLTGRGHGYTF. CDR3 DNA sequence: TGTGCCAGCAGCTTAACGGGCAGGGGACATGGCTACACCTTC. V is TRBV7-3 and J is TRBJ1-2; D might be TRBD1 (6 bases). Trimming took off 0 bases at V and 6 bases at J, with 11 bases between the two ends. Germline V gene lookup returns CDR1 SGHTA and CDR2 FQGTGA. The CDR3 loop spans 14 amino acids.

The chain employs TRBV9 and TRBJ1-3, with D possibly matching TRBD1 (5 bases). The CDR3 loop spans 15 amino acids. CDR1 is SGDLS, CDR2 YYNGEE, per germline. Trimming removed 2 bases from V and 0 bases from J, with 9 bases in between. In DNA, the CDR3 is TGTGCCAGCAGCGTCGACAGTTACTCTGGAAACACCATATATTTT. Its protein product is CASSVDSYSGNTIYF.

In its sample, this clone was seen a few times. Other DNA variants within this sample encode the same CDR3. V and J are TRBV19 and TRBJ1-1; D possibly corresponds to TRBD1 (5 bases). The CDR3 consists of 11 residues. Trimming removed 3 bases at V and 10 bases at J, with 9 bases between. Looked up from germline, CDR1 is LNHDA and CDR2 is SQIVND (reference sequence). The CDR3: CASSIGHRAFF. The CDR3 region has the DNA TGTGCCAGTAGTATCGGACATAGAGCTTTCTTT.